Listed below are T cell receptor beta chains from one sample, sequenced in a study of cytomegalovirus exposure and HLA in healthy donors. Libraries were prepared by immunoSEQ multiplex PCR; TCRdb keeps only in-frame clonotypes and omits some of them. The profile shows more than 120,000 clones, about nine tenths of them singletons. Sample: PBMCs. Source of these receptors: a man between 18 and 29 years old in good health and CMV-seropositive. Each CDR3 is given with its conserved first and last residue. A D gene is named only where the DNA matches it firmly. Rows may omit the clone size; those that give it use once, few, many or a size class.

j_call | clone_size | d_call | v_call | cdr3_nt | cdr3_aa
TRBJ2-5 | . | . | TRBV6-1 | TGTGCCGCATGGGGTCGGGGGTCCGGGACGGAGACCCAGTACTTC | CAAWGRGSGTETQYF
TRBJ2-1 | . | TRBD1 | TRBV11-2 | TGTGCCAGCAGCGCCGGGACAGGGGGTATTGAGCAGTTCTTC | CASSAGTGGIEQFF
TRBJ2-1 | . | . | TRBV5-1 | TGCGCCAGCAGCTTGGTGGGAGAAACATACAATGAGCAGTTCTTC | CASSLVGETYNEQFF
TRBJ2-3 | few | . | TRBV4-2 | TGTGCCAGCAGCCAAGGTGGGGGGTTCACAGATACGCAGTATTTT | CASSQGGGFTDTQYF
TRBJ2-3 | . | TRBD1 | TRBV19 | TGTGCCAGTAGAGACAGGGGGCGCAGTACCGATACGCAGTATTTT | CASRDRGRSTDTQYF
TRBJ2-1 | . | TRBD2 | TRBV6-9 | TGTGCCAGCAGTCAAGATGGACTAGCGGGGACGTTCTTC | CASSQDGLAGTFF
TRBJ1-2 | . | TRBD1 | TRBV5-4 | TGTGCCAGCAGTCCAACTCAGGGGGCGCGTAGGATCTATGGCTACACCTTC | CASSPTQGARRIYGYTF
TRBJ1-4 | many | TRBD1 | TRBV6-1 | TGTGCCAGTGCGTGGGCCAGGGGGCCAAATGAAAAACTGTTTTTT | CASAWARGPNEKLFF
TRBJ1-1 | few | TRBD1 | TRBV10-3 | TGTGCCATCAGTGAATACAGGGGGAGCACTGAAGCTTTCTTT | CAISEYRGSTEAFF
TRBJ2-3 | . | . | TRBV6-6 | TGTGCCAGCAGCCTACTGACTAGCACAGATACGCAGTATTTT | CASSLLTSTDTQYF
TRBJ1-1 | . | . | TRBV10-1 | TGCGCCAGCAGCGAAGACAGGACTGAAGCTTTCTTT | CASSEDRTEAFF
TRBJ1-5 | . | . | TRBV6-1 | TGTGCCAGCAGTGATGACGAGACTTCAGTAAATCAGCCCCAGCATTTT | CASSDDETSVNQPQHF
TRBJ2-7 | . | TRBD2 | TRBV30 | TGTGCCTGGATGGGACTAGCGGGAGGGCCGGGCGAGCAGTACTTC | CAWMGLAGGPGEQYF
TRBJ2-2 | . | TRBD1 | TRBV29-1 | TGCAGCGGACAGGGTAACGGGGAGCTGTTTTTT | CSGQGNGELFF
TRBJ2-5 | . | TRBD2 | TRBV9 | TGTGCCAGCAGCGTAGGGCGGGGGGGAGAGACCCAGTACTTC | CASSVGRGGETQYF
TRBJ1-2 | . | . | TRBV28 | TGTGCCACCCTACGGGGGGGAATATATGGCTACACCTTC | CATLRGGIYGYTF
TRBJ1-3 | . | . | TRBV27 | TGTGCCAGCAGTACAGGGTTCTCTGGAAACACCATATATTTT | CASSTGFSGNTIYF
TRBJ2-1 | . | TRBD2 | TRBV10-3 | TGTGCCATCAGTGCGAGACTAGCGGGAGTGGGAAATGAGCAGTTCTTC | CAISARLAGVGNEQFF
TRBJ2-7 | . | . | TRBV2 | TGTGCCAGCAGCGGCTACGAGCAGTACTTC | CASSGYEQYF
TRBJ1-4 | . | TRBD1 | TRBV11-2 | TGTGCCAGCAGCTTACGGGCAGGGGGTTCTACTAATGAAAAACTGTTTTTT | CASSLRAGGSTNEKLFF
TRBJ1-5 | few | . | TRBV6-5 | TGTGCCAGCAGTTACCAGATAAATCAGCCCCAGCATTTT | CASSYQINQPQHF
TRBJ2-5 | . | . | TRBV7-9 | TGTGCCAGCACCCTCTTTTGGGGTGGGGAGGAGACCCAGTACTTC | CASTLFWGGEETQYF
TRBJ1-3 | . | . | TRBV6-5 | TGTGCCAGCAGTTACTCCGACAGTGGAAACACCATATATTTT | CASSYSDSGNTIYF
TRBJ2-7 | . | . | TRBV30 | TGTGCCTGGAGTGGCCGGGGAAGCGGGGACACCTACGAGCAGTACTTC | CAWSGRGSGDTYEQYF
TRBJ1-2 | . | . | TRBV21-1 | TGTGCCAGCAGCTGCAGGGTTTGGGACTATGGCTACACCTTC | CASSCRVWDYGYTF
TRBJ1-5 | few | TRBD1 | TRBV19 | TGTGCCAGTAGACAGGGGGGATATAGCAATCAGCCCCAGCATTTT | CASRQGGYSNQPQHF
TRBJ2-7 | . | . | TRBV5-1 | TGCGCCAGCAGCTTGGGATCCCCAGGGAACCCCTACGAGCAGTACTTC | CASSLGSPGNPYEQYF
TRBJ1-5 | . | . | TRBV6-1 | TGTGCCAGCAGTGAATTTGCTGTACAAGGGGCAGTAATGCCCCAGCATTTT | CASSEFAVQGAVMPQHF
TRBJ2-3 | . | . | TRBV6-5 | TGTGCCAGCAGTGTAAGAGTTGACACAGATACGCAGTATTTT | CASSVRVDTDTQYF
TRBJ1-2 | . | . | TRBV9 | TGTGCCAGCAGCGTGGACAGCAGAGGGGCTGGCTACACCTTC | CASSVDSRGAGYTF
TRBJ2-7 | . | TRBD1 | TRBV5-1 | TGCGCCAGCAGCTTGGGTGGGACAGGGGTCTACGAGCAGTACTTC | CASSLGGTGVYEQYF
TRBJ2-2 | many | . | TRBV6-4 | TGTGCCAGCAGTGACTCCGACACCGGGGAGCTGTTTTTT | CASSDSDTGELFF
TRBJ2-5 | once | . | TRBV11-2 | TGTGCCAGCAGCTTTATCCAGACTTACCAAGAGACCCAGTACTTC | CASSFIQTYQETQYF
TRBJ2-5 | . | TRBD1 | TRBV9 | TGTGCCAGCAGCCCGACGAGGGGGCTAGAGACCCAGTACTTC | CASSPTRGLETQYF
TRBJ1-1 | . | TRBD1 | TRBV19 | TGTGCCAGTACTAAGAACAGGGGGAACACTGAAGCTTTCTTT | CASTKNRGNTEAFF
TRBJ2-7 | . | . | TRBV5-1 | TGCGCCAGCAACAAGATAGGGTCAGGGCAGGACGAGCAGTACTTC | CASNKIGSGQDEQYF
TRBJ2-5 | . | TRBD1 | TRBV13 | TGTGCCAGCAGCTCCCCGGGACAGCACCAAGAGACCCAGTACTTC | CASSSPGQHQETQYF
TRBJ1-4 | . | . | TRBV5-1 | TGCGCCAGCAGCTCGGTTGCAACTAATGAAAAACTGTTTTTT | CASSSVATNEKLFF
TRBJ2-1 | . | . | TRBV2 | TGTGCCAGCAGTGCCGGCCCAACGGGAAAGCAGTTCTTC | CASSAGPTGKQFF
TRBJ1-1 | few | . | TRBV19 | TGTGCCAGTAGTATTTCGGGTCCTGAAGCTTTCTTT | CASSISGPEAFF
TRBJ1-2 | . | TRBD1 | TRBV25-1 | TGTGCCAGCAGTGAATTTTCGACAGGGCGGTACGGCTACACCTTC | CASSEFSTGRYGYTF
TRBJ2-3 | once | TRBD2 | TRBV18 | TGTGCCAGCTCACCACTAGCGGGGGGGCCGGATACGCAGTATTTT | CASSPLAGGPDTQYF
TRBJ2-4 | . | . | TRBV4-1 | TGCGCCAGCAGTTCCACCGGGTCTGAGGAAGGGGTTCAGTACTTC | CASSSTGSEEGVQYF
TRBJ1-2 | once | . | TRBV27 | TGTGCCAGTGGCTTCCCCGGGTTCTATGGCTACACCTTC | CASGFPGFYGYTF
TRBJ1-2 | once | . | TRBV27 | TGTGCCAGCAGTTTTCTAGGTGGCGGCTACACCTTC | CASSFLGGGYTF
TRBJ1-2 | . | . | TRBV18 | TGTGCCAGCTCACCGGGTCCGGAGGGCTATGGCTACACCTTC | CASSPGPEGYGYTF
TRBJ1-2 | few | . | TRBV2 | TGTGCCAGCTCACAGCTCTATGGCTACACCTTC | CASSQLYGYTF
TRBJ2-5 | . | . | TRBV21-1 | TGTGCCAGCAACAGGGTAGAGACCCAGTACTTC | CASNRVETQYF
TRBJ2-1 | . | . | TRBV2 | TGTGCCAGCAGTGAAGGATCAGTGGTGAATGAGCAGTTCTTC | CASSEGSVVNEQFF
TRBJ1-3 | . | TRBD1 | TRBV5-1 | TGCGCCAGCAGCTTGACAGGGGGCAGTGGAAACACCATATATTTT | CASSLTGGSGNTIYF
TRBJ2-2 | . | TRBD2 | TRBV29-1 | TGCAGCGGTAGCGGGAATAACGCAAACACCGGGGAGCTGTTTTTT | CSGSGNNANTGELFF
TRBJ1-2 | . | . | TRBV28 | TGTGCCAGCAGTTGGGGCAGGGTGATCGGCTACACCTTC | CASSWGRVIGYTF
TRBJ2-7 | . | TRBD1 | TRBV6-1 | TGTGCCAGCAGCAACCGACAGGGGGGGTCCTACGAGCAGTACTTC | CASSNRQGGSYEQYF
TRBJ2-1 | . | TRBD1 | TRBV6-1 | TGTGCCAGCAACCTACAGGGGCGTAGGGATGAGCAGTTCTTC | CASNLQGRRDEQFF
TRBJ2-7 | . | TRBD2 | TRBV4-1 | TGCGCCAGCAGCCATGAGTCCGGGACTAGCTTCTACGAGCAGTACTTC | CASSHESGTSFYEQYF